Below, 8 T cell receptor beta chains from the same sample are listed, as sequenced in a study of T-cell memory formation after mild COVID-19. TCRdb processed the 5' RACE reads anew with MiXCR; each CDR3 protein has one entry. This table has 470,000 or so distinct CDR3 sequences, around 25% appearing once. Sequencing was done on a sample of PBMCs or a T cell subset sorted from them (not recorded which). Receptors were obtained from an adult woman who had mild COVID-19 (a few samples of this study predate the infection). Cell type and time point are not known.

The V gene is TRBV27, the J gene TRBJ1-5; D is ambiguous. The germline V and J ends were trimmed by 5 bases and 7 bases, with 12 bases remaining between them. From germline, CDR1 is MNHEY and CDR2 SMNVEV (reference sequence). The CDR3 is 13 residues long. The CDR3 sequence is CASSQTSRQPQHF. CDR3 DNA: TGTGCCAGCAGTCAGACAAGTCGGCAGCCCCAGCATTTT.

This clonotype has only one observation. The chain employs TRBV20-1 and TRBJ1-2; D not resolved. The CDR3 consists of 9 residues. With 8 bases removed from V and 8 bases from J, the gap between germline ends came to 9 bases. The germline gives CDR1 DFQATT, CDR2 SNEGSKA (reference sequence). In nucleotides, the CDR3 is TGCAGTACTACTGGAGGCTACACCTTC. Translation gives CSTTGGYTF.

This clonotype has a handful of counts. J is TRBJ2-2 and V is TRBV5-1; D might be TRBD1 (6 bases). The CDR3 is made up of 15 amino acids. Germline lookup yields CDR1 SGHRS and CDR2 YFSETQ. The V end was cut by 4 bases, the J end by 1 base, with 11 bases between. The CDR3 coding sequence is TGCGCCAGCAGCCATACAGGGAAGAACACCGGGGAGCTGTTTTTT. Encoded protein: CASSHTGKNTGELFF.

This clonotype was observed many times. The rearrangement joins TRBV2 to TRBJ1-1; TRBD1 is a possible D gene (5 bases). This CDR3 is built from 16 residues. CDR1 and CDR2 from the germline V gene are SNHLY and FYNNEI. Trimming cost V 8 bases and J 1 base, with 20 bases left between them. CDR3 sequence reads: CASHGHLLGRNTEAFF. The CDR3 DNA reads TGTGCCAGCCACGGACACTTGTTAGGACGGAACACTGAAGCTTTCTTT.

There are many counts of this clonotype. The J gene is TRBJ1-2, the V gene TRBV27; D might be TRBD1 (6 bases). CDR1 and CDR2 from the germline V gene are MNHEY and SMNVEV (reference sequence). Trimming pared 4 bases from V and 3 bases from J, leaving 12 bases between. The CDR3 runs 14 residues. DNA of the CDR3: TGTGCCAGCAGTTCCTCGACAGGAGACTATGGCTACACCTTC. This encodes CASSSSTGDYGYTF.

Only a few counts were recorded for this clonotype. The chain joins TRBV7-9 to TRBJ2-3; 10 bases match TRBD2. This CDR3 has 16 residues. Germline CDR1 SEHNR, CDR2 FQNEAQ (reference sequence). V lost 4 bases and J lost 5; bases outside the gene matches: 9. The CDR3 protein is CASSYNRAGGEDTQYF. CDR3 DNA sequence: TGTGCCAGCAGCTACAACCGAGCGGGGGGGGAAGATACGCAGTATTTT.

The chain employs TRBV7-8 and TRBJ2-3; D is uncertain. Germline values: CDR1 SGHVS, CDR2 FQNEAQ. The germline V and J ends were trimmed by 2 bases and 2 bases, with 14 bases remaining between them. This CDR3 spans 16 amino acids. The CDR3 is CASSLSRVASTDTQYF. DNA for the CDR3: TGTGCCAGCAGCTTATCTCGGGTAGCCTCCACAGATACGCAGTATTTT. The full variable domain, rest sourced from reference TRBV7-8 and TRBJ2-3, is GAGVSQSPRYKVAKRGQDVALRCDPISGHVSLFWYQQALGQGPEFLTYFQNEAQLDKSGLPSDRFFAERPEGSVSTLKIQRTQQEDSAVYLCASSLSRVASTDTQYFGPGTRLTVL.

V and J are TRBV6-5 and TRBJ2-1, with 9 bases identical to TRBD2. Germline trimming cut 6 bases from V and 4 bases from J; bases unmatched to any gene: 7. The germline gives CDR1 MNHEY, CDR2 SVGAGI. This CDR3 has 15 residues. The CDR3 reads CASSQRLAEYNEQFF. DNA of the CDR3: TGTGCCAGCAGCCAGAGACTAGCGGAGTACAATGAGCAGTTCTTC.